Listed below are T cell receptor beta chains from one sample, sequenced in a study of technical replicates of blood from a few donors. Here immunoSEQ multiplex PCR was the method, and the copy in TCRdb shows in-frame clones only, minus some. The sample has 73,000 or so clones; roughly 90% are singletons. Specimen: T cells isolated from PBMCs. The receptors were gathered from a human donor in good health. Both conserved end residues are part of each CDR3. Each record gives: J gene, V gene, CDR3 protein.

j_gene: TRBJ2-1; v_gene: TRBV2; CDR3aa: CASTGPTGGSGRNYNEQFF
j_gene: TRBJ1-2; v_gene: TRBV28; CDR3aa: CASSRYGYTF
j_gene: TRBJ2-3; v_gene: TRBV12-5; CDR3aa: CASGLPTLAGGSDTQYF
j_gene: TRBJ1-1; v_gene: TRBV13; CDR3aa: CASSLQQREAFF
j_gene: TRBJ2-1; v_gene: TRBV6-5; CDR3aa: CASRLANEQFF
j_gene: TRBJ2-7; v_gene: TRBV10-1; CDR3aa: CASSQGTSEQYF
j_gene: TRBJ2-7; v_gene: TRBV19; CDR3aa: CASSIGRDEQYF
j_gene: TRBJ2-1; v_gene: TRBV4-1; CDR3aa: CASSLGASGSSSYNEQFF
j_gene: TRBJ1-1; v_gene: TRBV4-1; CDR3aa: CASSHRTGREAFF
j_gene: TRBJ1-2; v_gene: TRBV19; CDR3aa: CASSADTPNYGYTF
j_gene: TRBJ1-2; v_gene: TRBV6-1; CDR3aa: CASSPGQGAFGYTF
j_gene: TRBJ2-3; v_gene: TRBV9; CDR3aa: CASSVGPLAGGLGDTQYF
j_gene: TRBJ2-1; v_gene: TRBV7-9; CDR3aa: CASSPPDWTGLGENNEQFF
j_gene: TRBJ1-2; v_gene: TRBV9; CDR3aa: CASSSWEGRGYTF